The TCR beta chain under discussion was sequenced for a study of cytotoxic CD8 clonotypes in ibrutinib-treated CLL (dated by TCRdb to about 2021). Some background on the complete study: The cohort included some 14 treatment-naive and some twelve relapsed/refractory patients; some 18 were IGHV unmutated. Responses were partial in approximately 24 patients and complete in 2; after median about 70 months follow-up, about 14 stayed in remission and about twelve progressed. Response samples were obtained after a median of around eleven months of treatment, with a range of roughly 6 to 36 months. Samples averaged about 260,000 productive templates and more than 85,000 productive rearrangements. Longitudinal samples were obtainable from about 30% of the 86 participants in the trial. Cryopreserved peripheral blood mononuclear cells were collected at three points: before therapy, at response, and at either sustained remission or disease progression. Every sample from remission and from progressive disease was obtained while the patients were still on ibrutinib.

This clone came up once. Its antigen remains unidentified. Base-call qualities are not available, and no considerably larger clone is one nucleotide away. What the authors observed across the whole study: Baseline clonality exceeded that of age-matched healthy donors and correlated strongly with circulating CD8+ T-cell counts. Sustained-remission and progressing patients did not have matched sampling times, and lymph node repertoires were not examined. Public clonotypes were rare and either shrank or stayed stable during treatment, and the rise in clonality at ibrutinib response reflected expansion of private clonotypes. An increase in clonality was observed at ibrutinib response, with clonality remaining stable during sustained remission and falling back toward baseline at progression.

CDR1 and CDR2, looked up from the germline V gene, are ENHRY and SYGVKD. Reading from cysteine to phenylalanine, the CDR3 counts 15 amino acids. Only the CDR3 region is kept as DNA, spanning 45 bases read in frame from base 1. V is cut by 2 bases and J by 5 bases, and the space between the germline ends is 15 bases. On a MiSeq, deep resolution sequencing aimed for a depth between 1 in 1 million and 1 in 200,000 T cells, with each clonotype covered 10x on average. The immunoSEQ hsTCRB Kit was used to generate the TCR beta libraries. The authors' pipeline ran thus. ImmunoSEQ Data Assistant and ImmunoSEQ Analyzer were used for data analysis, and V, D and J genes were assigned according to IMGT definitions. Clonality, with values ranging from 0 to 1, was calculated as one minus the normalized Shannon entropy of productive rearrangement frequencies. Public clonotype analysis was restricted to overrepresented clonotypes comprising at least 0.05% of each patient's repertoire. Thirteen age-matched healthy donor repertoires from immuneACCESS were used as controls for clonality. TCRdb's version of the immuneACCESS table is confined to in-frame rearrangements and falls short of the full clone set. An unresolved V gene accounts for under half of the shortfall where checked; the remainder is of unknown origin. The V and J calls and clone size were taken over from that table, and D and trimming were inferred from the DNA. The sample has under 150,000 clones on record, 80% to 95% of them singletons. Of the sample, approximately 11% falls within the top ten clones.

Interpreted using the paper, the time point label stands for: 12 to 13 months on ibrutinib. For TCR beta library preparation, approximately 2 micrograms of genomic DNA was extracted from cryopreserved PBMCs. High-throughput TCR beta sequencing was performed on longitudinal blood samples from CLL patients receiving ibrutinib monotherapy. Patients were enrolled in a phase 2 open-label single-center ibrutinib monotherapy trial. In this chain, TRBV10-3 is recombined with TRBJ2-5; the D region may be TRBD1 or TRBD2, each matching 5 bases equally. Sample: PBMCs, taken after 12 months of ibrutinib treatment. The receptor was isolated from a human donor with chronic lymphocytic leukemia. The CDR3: CAISEIRDGGETQYF. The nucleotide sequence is TGTGCCATCAGTGAGATCCGGGACGGCGGGGAGACCCAGTACTTC.